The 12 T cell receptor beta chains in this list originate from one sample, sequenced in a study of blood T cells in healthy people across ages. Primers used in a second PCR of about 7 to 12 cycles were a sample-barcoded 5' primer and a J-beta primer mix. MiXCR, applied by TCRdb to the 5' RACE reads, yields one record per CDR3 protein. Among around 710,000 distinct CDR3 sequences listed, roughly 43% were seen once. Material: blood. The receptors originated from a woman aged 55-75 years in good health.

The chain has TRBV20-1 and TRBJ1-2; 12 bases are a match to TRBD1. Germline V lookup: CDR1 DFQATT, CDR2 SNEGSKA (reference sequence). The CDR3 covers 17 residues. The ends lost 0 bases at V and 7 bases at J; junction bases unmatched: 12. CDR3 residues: CSARDYTLGQGARGYTF. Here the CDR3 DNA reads TGCAGTGCTAGAGATTACACGCTGGGACAGGGGGCGCGTGGCTACACCTTC.

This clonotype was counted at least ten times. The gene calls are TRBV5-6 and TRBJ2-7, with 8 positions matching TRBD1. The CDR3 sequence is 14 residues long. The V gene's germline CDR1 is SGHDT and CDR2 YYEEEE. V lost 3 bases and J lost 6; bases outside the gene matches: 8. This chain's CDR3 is CASSSRTGSGEQYF. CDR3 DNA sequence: TGTGCCAGCAGCTCCCGGACAGGGTCGGGCGAGCAGTACTTC.

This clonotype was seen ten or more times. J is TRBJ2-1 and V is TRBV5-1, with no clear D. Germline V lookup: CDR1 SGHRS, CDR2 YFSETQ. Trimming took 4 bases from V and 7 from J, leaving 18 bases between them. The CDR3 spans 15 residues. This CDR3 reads CASSDALQEVNEQFF. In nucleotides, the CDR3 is TGCGCCAGCAGCGACGCGCTCCAAGAGGTGAATGAGCAGTTCTTC. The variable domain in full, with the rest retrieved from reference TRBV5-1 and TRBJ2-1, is KAGVTQTPRYLIKTRGQQVTLSCSPISGHRSVSWYQQTPGQGLQFLFEYFSETQRNKGNFPGRFSGRQFSNSRSEMNVSTLELGDSALYLCASSDALQEVNEQFFGPGTRLTVL.

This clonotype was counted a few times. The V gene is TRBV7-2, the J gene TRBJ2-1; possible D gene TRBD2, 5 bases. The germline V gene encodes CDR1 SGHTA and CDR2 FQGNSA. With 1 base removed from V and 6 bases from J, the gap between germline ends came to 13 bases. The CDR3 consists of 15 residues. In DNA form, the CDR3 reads TGTGCCAGCAGCTTAGGTCGGACTCCCCGCAATGAGCAGTTCTTC. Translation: CASSLGRTPRNEQFF.

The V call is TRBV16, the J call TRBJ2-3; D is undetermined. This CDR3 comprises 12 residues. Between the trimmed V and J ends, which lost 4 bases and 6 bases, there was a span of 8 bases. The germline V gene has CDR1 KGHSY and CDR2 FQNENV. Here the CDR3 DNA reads TGTGCCAGCAGCCCCCCTATGGATACGCAGTATTTT. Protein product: CASSPPMDTQYF.

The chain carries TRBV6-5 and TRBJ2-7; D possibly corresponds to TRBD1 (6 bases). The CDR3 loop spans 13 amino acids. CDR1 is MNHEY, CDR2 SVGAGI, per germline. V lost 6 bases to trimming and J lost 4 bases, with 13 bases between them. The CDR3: CASRFRGSYEQYF. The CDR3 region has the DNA TGTGCCAGCAGGTTCAGGGGATCGTACGAGCAGTACTTC.

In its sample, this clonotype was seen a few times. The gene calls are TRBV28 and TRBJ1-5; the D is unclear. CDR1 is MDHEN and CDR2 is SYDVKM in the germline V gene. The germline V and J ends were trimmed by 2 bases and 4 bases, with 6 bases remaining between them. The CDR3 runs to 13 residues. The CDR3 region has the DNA TGTGCCAGCAGTTTAAGTCAGAATCAGCCCCAGCATTTT. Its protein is CASSLSQNQPQHF.

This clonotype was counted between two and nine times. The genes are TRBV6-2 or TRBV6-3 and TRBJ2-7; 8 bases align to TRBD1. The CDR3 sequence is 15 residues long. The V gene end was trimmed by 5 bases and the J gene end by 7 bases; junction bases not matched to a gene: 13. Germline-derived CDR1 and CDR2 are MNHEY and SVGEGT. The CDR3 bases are TGTGCCAGCAGTCCCGGGACAGGCCCTTCTTTGGAGCAGTACTTC. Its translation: CASSPGTGPSLEQYF.

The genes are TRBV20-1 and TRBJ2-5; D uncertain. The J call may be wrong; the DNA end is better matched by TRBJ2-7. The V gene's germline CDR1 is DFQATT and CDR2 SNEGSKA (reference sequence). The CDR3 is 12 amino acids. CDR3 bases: TGCAGTGCTAGAGACGGGCGGTGCGAGCAGTACTTC. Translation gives CSARDGRCEQYF.

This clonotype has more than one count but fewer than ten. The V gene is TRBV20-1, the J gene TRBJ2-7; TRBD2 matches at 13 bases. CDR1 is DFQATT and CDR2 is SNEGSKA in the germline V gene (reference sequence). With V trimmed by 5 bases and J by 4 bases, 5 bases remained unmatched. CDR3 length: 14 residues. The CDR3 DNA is TGCAGTGCTCCCGGGACTAGCGGGACATACGAGCAGTACTTC. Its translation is CSAPGTSGTYEQYF.

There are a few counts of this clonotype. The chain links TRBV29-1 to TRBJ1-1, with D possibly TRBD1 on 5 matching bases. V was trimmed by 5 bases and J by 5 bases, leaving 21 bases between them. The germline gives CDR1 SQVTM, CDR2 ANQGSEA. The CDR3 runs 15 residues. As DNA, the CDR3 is TGCAGCGTTAGGGCTCCACGAGTGGGGGGAACTGAAGCTTTCTTT. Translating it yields CSVRAPRVGGTEAFF.

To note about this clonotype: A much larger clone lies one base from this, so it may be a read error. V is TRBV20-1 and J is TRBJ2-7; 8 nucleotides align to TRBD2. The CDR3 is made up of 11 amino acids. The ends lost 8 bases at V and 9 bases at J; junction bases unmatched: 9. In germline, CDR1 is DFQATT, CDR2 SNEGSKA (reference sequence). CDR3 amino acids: CSSRSLAGQYF. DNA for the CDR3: TGCAGTTCCAGATCGCTAGCGGGGCAGTACTTC.